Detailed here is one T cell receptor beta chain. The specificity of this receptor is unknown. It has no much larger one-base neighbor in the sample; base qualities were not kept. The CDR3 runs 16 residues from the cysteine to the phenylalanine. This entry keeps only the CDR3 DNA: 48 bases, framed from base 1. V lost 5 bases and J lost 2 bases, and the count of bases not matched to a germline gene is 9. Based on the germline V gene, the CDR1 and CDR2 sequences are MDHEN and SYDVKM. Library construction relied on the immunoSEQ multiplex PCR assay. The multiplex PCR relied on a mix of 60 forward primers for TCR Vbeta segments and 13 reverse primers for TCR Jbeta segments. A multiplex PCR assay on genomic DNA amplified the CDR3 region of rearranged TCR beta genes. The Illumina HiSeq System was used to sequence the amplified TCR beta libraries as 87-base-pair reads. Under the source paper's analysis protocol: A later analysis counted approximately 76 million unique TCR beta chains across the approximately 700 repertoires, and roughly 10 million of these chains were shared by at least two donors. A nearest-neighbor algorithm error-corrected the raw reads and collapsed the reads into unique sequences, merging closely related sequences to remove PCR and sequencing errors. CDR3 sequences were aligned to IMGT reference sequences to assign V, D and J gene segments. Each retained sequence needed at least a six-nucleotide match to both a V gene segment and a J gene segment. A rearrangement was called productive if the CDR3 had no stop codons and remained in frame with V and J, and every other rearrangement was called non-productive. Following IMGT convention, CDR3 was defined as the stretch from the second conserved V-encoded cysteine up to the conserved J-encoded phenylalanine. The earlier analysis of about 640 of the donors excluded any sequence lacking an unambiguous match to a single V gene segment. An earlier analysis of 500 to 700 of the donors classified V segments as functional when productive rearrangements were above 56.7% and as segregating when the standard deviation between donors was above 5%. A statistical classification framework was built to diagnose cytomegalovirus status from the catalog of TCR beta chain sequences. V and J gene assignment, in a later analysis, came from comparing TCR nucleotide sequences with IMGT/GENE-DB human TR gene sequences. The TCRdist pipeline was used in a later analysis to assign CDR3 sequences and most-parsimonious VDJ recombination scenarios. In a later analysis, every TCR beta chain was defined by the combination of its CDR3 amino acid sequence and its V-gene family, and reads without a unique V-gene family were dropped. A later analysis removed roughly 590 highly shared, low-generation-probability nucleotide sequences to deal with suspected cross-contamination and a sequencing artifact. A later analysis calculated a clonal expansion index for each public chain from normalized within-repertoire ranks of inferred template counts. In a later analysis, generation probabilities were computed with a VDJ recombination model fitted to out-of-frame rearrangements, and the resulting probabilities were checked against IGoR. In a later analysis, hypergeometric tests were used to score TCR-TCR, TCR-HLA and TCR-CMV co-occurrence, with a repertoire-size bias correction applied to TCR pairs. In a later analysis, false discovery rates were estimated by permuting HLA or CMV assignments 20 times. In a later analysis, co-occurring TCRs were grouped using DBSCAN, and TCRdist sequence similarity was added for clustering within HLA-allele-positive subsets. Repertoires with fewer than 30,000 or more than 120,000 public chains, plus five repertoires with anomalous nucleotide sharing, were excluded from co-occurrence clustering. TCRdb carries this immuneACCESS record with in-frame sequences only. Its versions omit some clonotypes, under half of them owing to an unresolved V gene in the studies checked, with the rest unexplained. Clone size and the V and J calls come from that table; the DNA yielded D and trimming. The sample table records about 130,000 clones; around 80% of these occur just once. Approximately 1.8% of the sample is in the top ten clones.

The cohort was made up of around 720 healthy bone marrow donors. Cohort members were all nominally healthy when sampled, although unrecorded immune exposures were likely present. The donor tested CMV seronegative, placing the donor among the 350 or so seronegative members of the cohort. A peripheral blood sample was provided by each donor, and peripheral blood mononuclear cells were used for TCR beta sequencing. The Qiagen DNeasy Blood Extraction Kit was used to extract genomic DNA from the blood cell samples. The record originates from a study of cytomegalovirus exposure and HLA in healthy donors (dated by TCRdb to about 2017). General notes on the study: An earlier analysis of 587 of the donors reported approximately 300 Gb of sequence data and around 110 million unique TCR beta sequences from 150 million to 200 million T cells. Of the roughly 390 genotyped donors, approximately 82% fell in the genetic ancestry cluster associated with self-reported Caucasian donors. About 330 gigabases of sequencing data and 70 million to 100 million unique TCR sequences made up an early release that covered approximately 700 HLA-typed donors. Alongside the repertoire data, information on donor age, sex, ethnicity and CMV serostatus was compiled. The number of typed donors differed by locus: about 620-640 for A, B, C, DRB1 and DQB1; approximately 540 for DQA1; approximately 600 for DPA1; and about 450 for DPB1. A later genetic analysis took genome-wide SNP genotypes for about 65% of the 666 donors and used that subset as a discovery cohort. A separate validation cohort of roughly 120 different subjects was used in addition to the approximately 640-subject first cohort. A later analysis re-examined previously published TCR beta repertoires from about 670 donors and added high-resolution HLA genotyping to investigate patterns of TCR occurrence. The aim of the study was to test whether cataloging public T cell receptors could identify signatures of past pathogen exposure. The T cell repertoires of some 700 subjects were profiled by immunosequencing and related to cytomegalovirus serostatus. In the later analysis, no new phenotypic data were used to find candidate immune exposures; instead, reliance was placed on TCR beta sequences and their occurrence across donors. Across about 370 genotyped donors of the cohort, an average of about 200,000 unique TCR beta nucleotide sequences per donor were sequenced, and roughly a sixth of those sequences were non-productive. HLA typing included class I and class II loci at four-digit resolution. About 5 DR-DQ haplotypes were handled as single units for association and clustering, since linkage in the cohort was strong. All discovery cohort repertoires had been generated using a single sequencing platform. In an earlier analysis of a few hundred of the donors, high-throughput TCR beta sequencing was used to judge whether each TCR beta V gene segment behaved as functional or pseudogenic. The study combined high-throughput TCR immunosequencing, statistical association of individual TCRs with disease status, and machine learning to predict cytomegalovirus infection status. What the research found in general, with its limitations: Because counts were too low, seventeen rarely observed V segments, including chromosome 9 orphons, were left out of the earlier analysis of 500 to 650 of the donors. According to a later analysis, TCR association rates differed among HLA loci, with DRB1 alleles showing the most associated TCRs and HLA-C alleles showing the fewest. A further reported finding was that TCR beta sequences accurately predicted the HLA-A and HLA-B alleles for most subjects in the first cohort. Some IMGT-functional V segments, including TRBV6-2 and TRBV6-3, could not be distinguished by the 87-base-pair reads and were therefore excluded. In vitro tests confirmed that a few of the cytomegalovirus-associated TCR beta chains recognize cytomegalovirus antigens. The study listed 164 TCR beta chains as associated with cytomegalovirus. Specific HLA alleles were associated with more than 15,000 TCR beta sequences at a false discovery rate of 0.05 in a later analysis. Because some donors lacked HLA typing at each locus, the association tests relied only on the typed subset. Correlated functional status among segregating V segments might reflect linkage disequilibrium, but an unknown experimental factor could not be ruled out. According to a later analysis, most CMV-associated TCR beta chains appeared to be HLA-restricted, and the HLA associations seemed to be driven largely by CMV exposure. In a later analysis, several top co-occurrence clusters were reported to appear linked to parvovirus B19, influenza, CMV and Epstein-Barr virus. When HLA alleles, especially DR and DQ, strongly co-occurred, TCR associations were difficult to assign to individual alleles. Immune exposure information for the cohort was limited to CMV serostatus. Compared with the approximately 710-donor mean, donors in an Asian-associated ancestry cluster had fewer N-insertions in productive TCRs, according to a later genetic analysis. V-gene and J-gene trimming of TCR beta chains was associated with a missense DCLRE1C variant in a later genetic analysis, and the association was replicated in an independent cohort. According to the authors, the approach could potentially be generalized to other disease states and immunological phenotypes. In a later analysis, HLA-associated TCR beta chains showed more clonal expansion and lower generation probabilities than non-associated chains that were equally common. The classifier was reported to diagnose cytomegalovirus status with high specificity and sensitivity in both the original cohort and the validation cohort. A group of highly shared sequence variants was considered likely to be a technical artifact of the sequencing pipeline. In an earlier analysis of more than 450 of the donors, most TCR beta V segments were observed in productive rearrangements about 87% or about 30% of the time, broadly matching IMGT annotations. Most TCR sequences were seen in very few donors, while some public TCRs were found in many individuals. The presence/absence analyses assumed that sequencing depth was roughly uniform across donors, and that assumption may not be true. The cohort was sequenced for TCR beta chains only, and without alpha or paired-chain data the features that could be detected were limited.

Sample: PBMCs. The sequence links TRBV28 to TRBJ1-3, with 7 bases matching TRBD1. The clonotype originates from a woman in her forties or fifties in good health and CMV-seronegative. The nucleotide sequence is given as TGTGCCAGCAGTGGCCGACAGGGTTGGGCTGGAAACACCATATATTTT. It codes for CASSGRQGWAGNTIYF.